This passage covers 5 T cell receptor beta chains from one sample sequenced in a study of blood T cell repertoires in COVID-19. TCRdb's table, derived via immunoSEQ multiplex PCR, lists solely in-frame clones and lacks some. The sample consists of about 180,000 clones, over 75% of them appearing once. Sequencing used peripheral blood. All receptors come from a man aged 55 to 69 with acute or convalescent COVID-19.

The chain recombines TRBV5-1 with TRBJ2-3, with 14 bases aligning to TRBD2. Unmatched junction bases numbered 4, after V lost 4 bases and J lost 3 bases. This CDR3 spans 16 amino acids. In germline, CDR1 is SGHRS, CDR2 YFSETQ. The CDR3 sequence: CASSKGTSGSTDTQYF. The CDR3 region has the DNA TGCGCCAGCAGCAAAGGGACTAGCGGGAGTACAGATACGCAGTATTTT. The variable domain in full, completed from reference TRBV5-1 and TRBJ2-3, reads KAGVTQTPRYLIKTRGQQVTLSCSPISGHRSVSWYQQTPGQGLQFLFEYFSETQRNKGNFPGRFSGRQFSNSRSEMNVSTLELGDSALYLCASSKGTSGSTDTQYFGPGTRLTVL.

This chain uses TRBV5-1 with TRBJ1-1; 8 positions match TRBD1. Germline V CDR1 and CDR2: SGHRS, YFSETQ. Trimming took 0 bases from V and 11 from J; bases not matched to a gene: 9. CDR3 length: 14 amino acids. The CDR3 DNA is TGCGCCAGCAGCTTGGATGCAGGGGGCAGGGTGGCTTTCTTT. It translates to CASSLDAGGRVAFF.

This chain links TRBV5-6 with TRBJ2-1; TRBD2 matches 7 bases. V shed 4 bases, J shed 4 bases, and the junction held 8 bases outside the gene matches. This CDR3 region has 15 residues. Germline CDR1 reads SGHDT; CDR2 reads YYEEEE. In nucleotides, the CDR3 is TGTGCCAGCAGCATCCCTGCGGGACTATACAATGAGCAGTTCTTC. It encodes CASSIPAGLYNEQFF.

The genes are TRBV10-3 and TRBJ1-6; TRBD1 agrees at 7 bases. Germline-derived CDR1 and CDR2 are ENHRY and SYGVKD. V shed 5 bases, J shed 7 bases, and the junction held 5 bases outside the gene matches. The CDR3 is 14 amino acids. The CDR3 sequence is CAISTGVRNSPLHF. CDR3 nucleotides: TGTGCCATCAGTACAGGGGTACGGAATTCACCCCTCCACTTT.

The chain combines TRBV7-2 with TRBJ2-3; weak D call: TRBD1 (6 bases). The germline gives CDR1 SGHTA, CDR2 FQGNSA. Deletions cut 3 bases from V and 2 bases from J, with 12 bases between. The CDR3 loop spans 15 amino acids. Written as DNA, the CDR3 is TGTGCCAGCAGCTTTCGGGACACCTACACAGATACGCAGTATTTT. Translating gives CASSFRDTYTDTQYF.